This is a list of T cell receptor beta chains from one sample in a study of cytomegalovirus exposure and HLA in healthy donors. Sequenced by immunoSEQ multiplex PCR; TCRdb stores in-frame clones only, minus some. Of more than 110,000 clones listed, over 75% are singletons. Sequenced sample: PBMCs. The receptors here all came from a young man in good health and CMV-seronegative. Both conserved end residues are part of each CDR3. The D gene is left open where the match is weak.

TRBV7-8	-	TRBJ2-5	CASRQSRAAERNQETQYF
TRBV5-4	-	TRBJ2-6	CASRPRVGPPSGANVLTF
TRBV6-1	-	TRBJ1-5	CASSDNNQPQHF
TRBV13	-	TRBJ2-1	CASSLTGSEQFF
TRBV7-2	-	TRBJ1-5	CASSLDTNNQPQHF
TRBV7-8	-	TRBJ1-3	CASARAQHSGNTIYF
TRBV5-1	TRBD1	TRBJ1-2	CASSWPGQGAWGYTF
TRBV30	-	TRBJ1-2	CAWISLGGVHGYTF
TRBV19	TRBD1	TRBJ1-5	CASSPLDRVGQPQHF
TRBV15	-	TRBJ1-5	CATSSVYSNQPQHF
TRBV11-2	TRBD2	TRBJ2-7	CASSGGGSGRAWEQYF
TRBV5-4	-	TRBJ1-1	CASRLGDTEAFF
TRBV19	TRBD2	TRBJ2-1	CASSISSGGYNEQFF
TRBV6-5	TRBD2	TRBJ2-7	CASAQLGGSGEQYF
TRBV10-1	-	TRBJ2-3	CASSDVSGSPDTQYF
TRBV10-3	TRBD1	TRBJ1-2	CAISEQTGEAHGYTF
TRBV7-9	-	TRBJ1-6	CASSLALQASSYNSPLHF
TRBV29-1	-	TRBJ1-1	CSVESGLEAFF
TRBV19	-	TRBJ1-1	CASTATSRAEAFF
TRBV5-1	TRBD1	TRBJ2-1	CASSWGDRSANEQFF
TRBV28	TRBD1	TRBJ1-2	CASSSGQGNYGYTF
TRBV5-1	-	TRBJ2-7	CASSPIGAYEQYF
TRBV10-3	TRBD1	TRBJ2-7	CAISRDRVYEQYF
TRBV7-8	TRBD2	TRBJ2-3	CASSLAGASTDTQYF
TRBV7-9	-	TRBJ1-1	CASTWGGKGTEAFF
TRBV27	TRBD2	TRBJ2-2	CASSRPRGGGSTGELFF
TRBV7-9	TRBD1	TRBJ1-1	CASSGFWTGHEAFF
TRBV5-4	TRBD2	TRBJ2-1	CASSVAGGQNEQFF
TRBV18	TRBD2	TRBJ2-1	CASSPGLGDNEQFF
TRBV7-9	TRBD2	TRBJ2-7	CASSHQRDFYEQYF
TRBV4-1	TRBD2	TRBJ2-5	CASSQGTSGQETQYF
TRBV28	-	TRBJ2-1	CATVGGSTYNEQFF
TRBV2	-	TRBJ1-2	CASSEVSVYYGYTF
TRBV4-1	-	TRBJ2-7	CASSQTLDRFISYEQYF
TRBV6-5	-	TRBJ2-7	CASSYSSSGLNEQYF
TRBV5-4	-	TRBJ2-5	CASSRGTYQETQYF
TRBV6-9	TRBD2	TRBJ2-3	CALVLGSGGFTDTQYF
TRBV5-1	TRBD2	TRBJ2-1	CASSPVAGVINEQFF
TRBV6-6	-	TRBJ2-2	CASSSPGRGTGELFF
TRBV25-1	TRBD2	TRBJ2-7	CASSSRTSGASYEQYF
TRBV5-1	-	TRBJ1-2	CASSYGSGEGGYTF
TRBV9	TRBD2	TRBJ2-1	CASSSGLAGGPDSYNEQFF
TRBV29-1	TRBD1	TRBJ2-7	CSVVFGTVFYEQYF
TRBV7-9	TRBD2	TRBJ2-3	CASRSSGGARDTQYF
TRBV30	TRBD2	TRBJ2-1	CAWSVGLAGHNEQFF
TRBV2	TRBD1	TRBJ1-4	CASNDNDRVGEKLFF
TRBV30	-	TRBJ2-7	CAWSPFGAVGGEQYF
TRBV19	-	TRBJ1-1	CASSIPGWEHTEAFF
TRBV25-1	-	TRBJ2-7	CASSELAGSVREQYF
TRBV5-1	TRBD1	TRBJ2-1	CASSLQGAIGNEQFF
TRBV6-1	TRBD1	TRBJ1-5	CASSGLLQGTGDNQPQHF
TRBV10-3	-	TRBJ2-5	CAIGEGLRETQYF
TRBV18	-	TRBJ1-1	CASSPLAGRVEDTEAFF
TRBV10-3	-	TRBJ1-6	CAISDPSGGLSPLHF
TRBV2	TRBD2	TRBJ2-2	CASSEVSLLAGNTGELFF
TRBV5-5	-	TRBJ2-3	CASSQLVVTDTQYF
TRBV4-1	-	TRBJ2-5	CASSQVSAPQETQYF
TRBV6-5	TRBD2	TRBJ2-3	CASSYTLAGATDTQYF
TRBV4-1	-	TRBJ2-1	CASSQVAVPVSRGNEQFF
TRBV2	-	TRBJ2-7	CASLRGQYEQYF